This T cell receptor beta chain was captured by sequencing in a study of vaccination effects on CD4 cells after COVID-19. Findings and caveats of the study: Healthy vaccinees' vaccine-induced clones included only 1 of 255 cross-reacting with common cold coronaviruses.

Expansion with viral peptide pools was applied to antigen-specific CD4+ T cells by the ViraFEST assay prior to sequencing. Isolating CD4+ T cells followed approximately nine days of culture. Participants got two doses of BNT162b2 or mRNA-1273 vaccine. The healthy vaccine recipients, who had no prior SARS-CoV-2 infection, showed negative nucleocapsid antibodies. Supplemented with about 10 IU/ml IL-2 and about 10 ug/ml peptides, under 2.5 million PBMC per well were kept in culture. Trimming took 4 bases from V and 2 from J; bases not matched to a gene: 12. Germline V gives CDR1 SGHKS, CDR2 YYEKEE (reference sequence). CDR3 length equals 16 residues. Generated by immunoSEQ multiplex PCR, the TCRdb table keeps only in-frame clones and is missing some. Of about 46,000 clones in the sample, 65% to 80% were seen once. Remarks on this clone: Antigen specificity is unknown.

The clonotype originates from a human donor who received a COVID-19 vaccine. This specimen was CD4+ T cells from PBMCs cultured with HCoV-OC43 spike peptides, taken after COVID-19 vaccination. Subset described: HCoV-OC43 spike overlapping peptide pool stimulation. This chain links TRBV5-5 with TRBJ2-7; 7 nucleotides align to TRBD1. In nucleotides, the CDR3 is TGTGCCAGCAGCGTGTCAGGGGGTACGTTGACCTACGAGCAGTACTTC. This encodes CASSVSGGTLTYEQYF.